The TCR beta chain under discussion was sequenced for a study of neurological immune-mediated disorders. Study outcomes and limitations: HTLV-1-associated myelopathy had the most TCR clonal expansion, and multiple sclerosis had the least, less than healthy controls.

Synthesis of cDNA was carried out by template-switch 5'RACE. The reaction used 10-nucleotide random UMIs. Sequencing runs each yielded over 180 million TCR-beta sequences from 15-18 subjects. TCRdb reanalysed the 5' RACE reads using MiXCR and keeps one entry per CDR3 protein. The sample consists of about 49,000 distinct CDR3 sequences, roughly 8.4% of them appearing once. Time point here: longitudinal time-point 3. The CDR3 covers 13 residues. Unmatched junction bases numbered 9, after V lost 6 bases and J lost 8 bases. From germline, CDR1 is MNHNY and CDR2 SVGAGI (reference sequence). This clonotype was detected ten times or more. Antigen unknown.

This clonotype originated in a woman in her forties in good health. V and J are TRBV6-6 and TRBJ1-2, with 7 bases that match TRBD1. The sample comprised PBMCs. CDR3 in DNA: TGTGCCAGCAGCGAGACAGGGAAGAGCGGCTACACCTTC. Its protein product is CASSETGKSGYTF.